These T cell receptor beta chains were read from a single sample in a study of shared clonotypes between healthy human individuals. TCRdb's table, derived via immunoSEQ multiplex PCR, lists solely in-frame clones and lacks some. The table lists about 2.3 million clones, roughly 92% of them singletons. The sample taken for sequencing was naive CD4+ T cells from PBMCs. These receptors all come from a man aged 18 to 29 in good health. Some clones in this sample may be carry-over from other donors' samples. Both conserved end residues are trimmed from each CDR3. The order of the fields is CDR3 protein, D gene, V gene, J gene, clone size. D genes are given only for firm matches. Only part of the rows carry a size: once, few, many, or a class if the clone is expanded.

CDR3 protein: ASSLAPSSGKYEQF; D gene: TRBD2; V gene: TRBV7-2; J gene: TRBJ2-1; clone size: NA
CDR3 protein: ASSEPGVANEKLF; D gene: NA; V gene: TRBV6-1; J gene: TRBJ1-4; clone size: NA
CDR3 protein: ASSPGQRNEKLF; D gene: TRBD1; V gene: TRBV5-4; J gene: TRBJ1-4; clone size: NA
CDR3 protein: ASSLNGETYNEQF; D gene: NA; V gene: TRBV5-1; J gene: TRBJ2-1; clone size: NA
CDR3 protein: ASSEQGNSYEQY; D gene: NA; V gene: TRBV2; J gene: TRBJ2-7; clone size: NA
CDR3 protein: AAQLGQGDTGELF; D gene: TRBD1; V gene: TRBV30; J gene: TRBJ2-2; clone size: NA
CDR3 protein: ASSSSRDIEAF; D gene: NA; V gene: TRBV11-2; J gene: TRBJ1-1; clone size: NA
CDR3 protein: ASSSGMNTEAF; D gene: NA; V gene: TRBV6-4; J gene: TRBJ1-1; clone size: few
CDR3 protein: ASSFLAVRSTDTQY; D gene: NA; V gene: TRBV7-9; J gene: TRBJ2-3; clone size: NA
CDR3 protein: ASRRSGSTDTQY; D gene: NA; V gene: TRBV5-1; J gene: TRBJ2-3; clone size: NA
CDR3 protein: ASSVSVTGQNTEAF; D gene: NA; V gene: TRBV18; J gene: TRBJ1-1; clone size: NA
CDR3 protein: ASSGSPGTSVPYEQY; D gene: TRBD2; V gene: TRBV9; J gene: TRBJ2-7; clone size: NA
CDR3 protein: ASSRDGNPTDTQY; D gene: NA; V gene: TRBV2; J gene: TRBJ2-3; clone size: NA
CDR3 protein: ASSPLGNTEAF; D gene: NA; V gene: TRBV28; J gene: TRBJ1-1; clone size: NA
CDR3 protein: ASRPLAGAGEQY; D gene: TRBD2; V gene: TRBV6-1; J gene: TRBJ2-7; clone size: NA
CDR3 protein: ASSWNREGTEAF; D gene: NA; V gene: TRBV7-2; J gene: TRBJ1-1; clone size: once
CDR3 protein: ASSQVGYLAGGPWEQY; D gene: TRBD2; V gene: TRBV4-3; J gene: TRBJ2-7; clone size: NA
CDR3 protein: ASGFPGQEAYVDLF; D gene: TRBD1; V gene: TRBV12-5; J gene: TRBJ2-2; clone size: NA
CDR3 protein: ASLGHYSYEQY; D gene: NA; V gene: TRBV28; J gene: TRBJ2-7; clone size: NA
CDR3 protein: ASSQDRAHYEQY; D gene: NA; V gene: TRBV4-3; J gene: TRBJ2-7; clone size: NA
CDR3 protein: ASSLPGAQNTGELF; D gene: NA; V gene: TRBV7-9; J gene: TRBJ2-2; clone size: NA
CDR3 protein: ASSIGFYINEQF; D gene: NA; V gene: TRBV7-2; J gene: TRBJ2-1; clone size: NA
CDR3 protein: ASSSADRGPYEQY; D gene: TRBD1; V gene: TRBV4-1; J gene: TRBJ2-7; clone size: NA
CDR3 protein: ASSEIRDVRTEAF; D gene: NA; V gene: TRBV28; J gene: TRBJ1-1; clone size: NA
CDR3 protein: SVGAGPNQPQH; D gene: NA; V gene: TRBV29-1; J gene: TRBJ1-5; clone size: NA
CDR3 protein: ANSGPGELF; D gene: NA; V gene: TRBV6-1; J gene: TRBJ2-2; clone size: NA
CDR3 protein: ASGLAGLNTQY; D gene: NA; V gene: TRBV14; J gene: TRBJ2-3; clone size: NA
CDR3 protein: AGIRRARGREQY; D gene: NA; V gene: TRBV30; J gene: TRBJ2-7; clone size: NA
CDR3 protein: ASSLRLVETQY; D gene: NA; V gene: TRBV5-1; J gene: TRBJ2-5; clone size: NA
CDR3 protein: ASSLERDLVQY; D gene: NA; V gene: TRBV4-1; J gene: TRBJ2-3; clone size: NA
CDR3 protein: ASSRTRLSKETQY; D gene: NA; V gene: TRBV11-2; J gene: TRBJ2-5; clone size: NA
CDR3 protein: ASSPMVGRDQPQH; D gene: NA; V gene: TRBV18; J gene: TRBJ1-5; clone size: NA
CDR3 protein: ASSSKDQGLGTEAF; D gene: NA; V gene: TRBV5-1; J gene: TRBJ1-1; clone size: NA
CDR3 protein: ASSSQEGAGNTIY; D gene: TRBD1; V gene: TRBV28; J gene: TRBJ1-3; clone size: NA
CDR3 protein: ASSLRPTEAF; D gene: NA; V gene: TRBV28; J gene: TRBJ1-1; clone size: NA
CDR3 protein: ASSPLGGRSWY; D gene: NA; V gene: TRBV28; J gene: TRBJ2-3; clone size: once
CDR3 protein: ASASLPLSETQY; D gene: NA; V gene: TRBV4-2; J gene: TRBJ2-5; clone size: NA
CDR3 protein: ASSLRQGPYEQY; D gene: TRBD1; V gene: TRBV7-2; J gene: TRBJ2-7; clone size: once
CDR3 protein: ASSSQGRLSGANVLT; D gene: NA; V gene: TRBV5-4; J gene: TRBJ2-6; clone size: NA
CDR3 protein: ASTNDRGATEAF; D gene: TRBD1; V gene: TRBV6-1; J gene: TRBJ1-1; clone size: NA
CDR3 protein: ASSGLAGGQGTYNEQF; D gene: TRBD2; V gene: TRBV5-1; J gene: TRBJ2-1; clone size: NA
CDR3 protein: ASNRDGKGELF; D gene: NA; V gene: TRBV6-1; J gene: TRBJ1-4; clone size: once
CDR3 protein: ASSLRRDQPQH; D gene: NA; V gene: TRBV7-3; J gene: TRBJ1-5; clone size: NA
CDR3 protein: ASSLVGTTNNEQF; D gene: TRBD2; V gene: TRBV7-2; J gene: TRBJ2-1; clone size: NA
CDR3 protein: ASSVAAALYGANVLT; D gene: NA; V gene: TRBV9; J gene: TRBJ2-6; clone size: NA
CDR3 protein: ASTSFDRATRGAF; D gene: TRBD1; V gene: TRBV7-9; J gene: TRBJ1-1; clone size: once